The entry below gives a single T cell receptor beta chain sequence along with its context. The source of the sample is a study of blood T cell repertoires in COVID-19. In the study overall: Researchers got acute and convalescent COVID-19 samples from the United States, Italy and Spain. PBMCs, B-cell-depleted T cells, or T cells provided the cDNA or gDNA that made up the material.

Authors' analysis steps: The authors estimated nucleated cell counts from reference gene primer amplification. Only in-frame clones appear in the TCRdb table, and some are missing; sequencing was by immunoSEQ multiplex PCR. The V and J calls and the clone size are those of that table, but D and trimming were determined from the DNA. The sample holds a few hundred thousand clones; approximately 78% are singletons and the top ten take more than 9%. CDR1 and CDR2 (germline): SGHRS, YFSETQ. V was clipped by 1 base and J by 5 bases, with 16 bases between them. The CDR3 spans 15 residues. V gene TRBV5-1 combines with J gene TRBJ2-7, with D perhaps TRBD2 (5 bases). The source of this sequence is a woman older than 75 with acute or convalescent COVID-19. Sequences were obtained from peripheral blood. The CDR3 region has the DNA TGCGCCAGCAGCTTGTCCAGCGGACCCCTCCACGAGCAGTACTTC. Translation gives CASSLSSGPLHEQYF.